Below are 7 T cell receptor beta chains sequenced from a single sample in a study of T cells in Graves' hyperthyroidism and ophthalmopathy. Template material for amplifying TCR beta CDR3 regions consisted of RNA transcripts. Carried out on the TCR CDR3, a first-round RT-PCR used the HTBI primer set. From the multiplex PCR reads, TCRdb called clonotypes with MiXCR, one entry per CDR3 protein. The table records approximately 610,000 distinct CDR3 sequences, roughly 14% of them present only once. The sample comprised blood. The receptors shown here come from a woman aged 40-49 years with Graves' ophthalmopathy.

The chain uses TRBV19 and TRBJ2-2; a possible D gene is TRBD1 (5 bases). The germline V gene has CDR1 LNHDA and CDR2 SQIVND (reference sequence). This CDR3 spans 10 amino acids. Trimming stripped 9 bases from V and 7 bases from J, with 6 bases between. Here the CDR3 reads CASGHGELFF. CDR3 sequence (DNA): TGTGCCAGCGGACACGGGGAGCTGTTTTTT.

At least ten counts were recorded for this clonotype. This chain connects TRBV20-1 to TRBJ2-5; possibly TRBD2 for D (7 bases). Germline CDR1 reads DFQATT; CDR2 reads SNEGSKA (reference sequence). The CDR3 sequence is 14 residues long. The V end lost 3 bases, the J end lost 2 bases, and 13 bases lay between the germline ends. Written as DNA, the CDR3 is TGCAGTGCTAGGGGGGAGGGGGAGCAAGAGACCCAGTACTTC. It specifies CSARGEGEQETQYF.

A few counts support this clonotype. The chain couples TRBV5-1 to TRBJ2-7; 8 bases agree with TRBD2. With 0 bases clipped from V and 6 bases from J, the junction kept 8 bases outside the gene matches. This CDR3 spans 15 amino acids. From germline, CDR1 is SGHRS and CDR2 YFSETQ. The CDR3 reads CASSLVGSGISEQYF. The CDR3 nucleotides are TGCGCCAGCAGCTTGGTTGGTAGCGGGATTAGCGAGCAGTACTTC. Full variable domain (missing parts from reference TRBV5-1 and TRBJ2-7): KAGVTQTPRYLIKTRGQQVTLSCSPISGHRSVSWYQQTPGQGLQFLFEYFSETQRNKGNFPGRFSGRQFSNSRSEMNVSTLELGDSALYLCASSLVGSGISEQYFGPGTRLTVT.

This clonotype was observed many times. The chain links TRBV24-1 to TRBJ2-7; D is possibly TRBD2 (5 bases). Trimming removed 5 bases from V and 5 bases from J, with 12 bases in between. Per germline, CDR1 KGHDR and CDR2 SFDVKD. The CDR3 totals 13 residues. The CDR3 coding sequence is TGTGCCACCAGTGCGGGAAGTCGCGACGAGCAGTACTTC. Its protein product is CATSAGSRDEQYF.

This clonotype was detected ten times or more. The V gene is TRBV5-6, the J gene TRBJ2-5, with a tentative D call TRBD2 (5 bases). CDR1 is SGHDT and CDR2 is YYEEEE in the germline V gene. The CDR3 spans 15 residues. Trimming pared 0 bases from V and 2 bases from J, leaving 11 bases between. The CDR3 DNA reads TGTGCCAGCAGCTTGGAAGAGCCGGGACAAGAGACCCAGTACTTC. Encoded protein: CASSLEEPGQETQYF.

This sequence joins TRBV18 and TRBJ2-4; D tentatively fits TRBD1 or TRBD2 (6 bases each). The V gene's germline CDR1 is KGHSH and CDR2 LQKENI. The CDR3 covers 15 residues. V was cut by 2 bases and J by 4 bases, with 12 bases left in between. CDR3 sequence: CASSPLGGRKNIQYF. In DNA, the CDR3 is TGTGCCAGCTCACCATTGGGGGGCAGAAAAAACATTCAGTACTTC.

This clonotype showed up many times. This chain joins TRBV29-1 and TRBJ2-7; 9 positions match TRBD1. The CDR3 has 14 residues. Germline CDR1 reads SQVTM; CDR2 reads ANQGSEA. V dropped 3 bases and J dropped 3; count of bases not matched to a gene: 6. CDR3 DNA sequence: TGCAGCGTTGAGATCCCGGGACAGGGCTACGAGCAGTACTTC. Its protein is CSVEIPGQGYEQYF.